This entry concerns a single T cell receptor beta chain. Its antigen remains unidentified. The sample holds no much larger clone one base away, and base qualities are not on file. This record comes from a study of blood T cell repertoires in COVID-19 (dated by TCRdb to the early 2020s). About the full investigation: Samples covering the acute and convalescent phases of COVID-19 were provided by collaborators in the United States, Italy and Spain. The prospective study material was composed of cDNA or gDNA derived from T cells, B-cell-depleted T cells, or PBMCs. Subjects who had been exposed to COVID-19, were actively infected with it, or had recovered from it provided the deeply sampled blood TCRbeta repertoires that made up the dataset. A freely available public database, intended as a resource for researchers studying the immune response to SARS-CoV-2, is where the repertoires were released. The samples were drawn from the first 160 participants of the ongoing ImmuneRACE study and from 1,254 subjects provided by 6 global collaborators. Nearly every sample came with metadata listing a de-identified subject ID, COVID-19 status, age in years and sex. Where available, HLA class I and class II types were obtained from metadata supplied by the sample provider rather than from assay-based typing.

Each collaborating institution followed its own protocols to collect whole blood in K2EDTA tubes. For TCRbeta analysis, collaborators shipped samples as frozen whole blood, isolated PBMCs, or DNA extracted from either of those sample types. Study-level results and caveats: The amount of clinical and demographic metadata varied by source and participant and was provided uncurated.

Per the germline V gene (reference sequence), LGHDT is the CDR1 and YNNKEL is the CDR2. The CDR3, from cysteine to phenylalanine, totals 13 residues. The kept DNA is CDR3 alone, 39 bases in frame from the first base. For this chain, trimming is 10 bases at the V end and 6 bases at the J end, and the number of junction bases without a gene match is 8. TCRbeta CDR3 regions were amplified from genomic DNA using the immunoSEQ Assay, a bias-controlled multiplex PCR. In the paper's pipeline: Within the assay, amplification of reference gene primers was used to estimate how many nucleated cells each sample contained. Sequence reads were collapsed and filtered to measure the absolute abundance of every unique TCRbeta CDR3 rearrangement. For each sample, productive Simpson clonality was calculated as the square root of Simpson's diversity index across productive rearrangements. The table comes from immuneACCESS by way of TCRdb, which keeps in-frame sequences with V and J called. Part of the clones is missing from these tables; in studies checked, under half for an unresolved V gene and the rest for unknown reasons. V and J calls plus clone size are reproduced from that table; the DNA served to infer D and trimming. This sample gives about 170,000 clones in total; over 80% of them show up just once. The ten biggest clones cover approximately 9.1% of the sample.

This TCR was recovered from a woman in her 70s with acute or convalescent COVID-19. Sequencing input: peripheral blood. The receptor chain draws on TRBV3-1 (or the pseudogene TRBV3-2) and TRBJ2-1; 8 bases in the junction line up with TRBD1. The bases are TGTGCCACTCGACAGGGGTTAAGCAATGAGCAGTTCTTC. This is translated as CATRQGLSNEQFF.